A selection of T cell receptor beta chains follows, all from one sample in a study of OX40 agonist ivuxolimab in advanced cancers. Repertoires were generated with immunoSEQ multiplex PCR, while TCRdb's copy carries only in-frame clones and drops some. The repertoire has fewer than 50,000 clones, approximately 86% of them found once; the top ten carry about 48%. The sequencing used CD4+ or CD8+ T cells sorted from blood, collected in a trial of the OX40 agonist ivuxolimab. The receptors stem from an adult with an advanced solid tumor such as melanoma, head and neck, liver or kidney cancer. CDR3s include the opening cysteine and the closing phenylalanine or tryptophan. D genes are given only for firm matches. Rows give clone size only sometimes, using once, few, many, or a class for an expanded clone.

j_call	v_call	clone_size	d_call	cdr3_aa	cdr3_nt
TRBJ2-7	TRBV9	-	-	CASSVVEGIGDEQYF	TGTGCCAGCAGCGTAGTGGAGGGGATAGGCGACGAGCAGTACTTC
TRBJ1-4	TRBV6-5	-	-	CASSSDPTNEKLFF	TGTGCCAGCAGTTCGGACCCAACTAATGAAAAACTGTTTTTT
TRBJ2-3	TRBV2	-	-	CARQGGYTDTQYF	TGTGCCAGACAGGGGGGGTACACAGATACGCAGTATTTT
TRBJ2-7	TRBV27	once	TRBD1	CASGLGDRGLEQYF	TGTGCCAGCGGGTTAGGGGACAGGGGGCTCGAGCAGTACTTC
TRBJ1-2	TRBV6-1	-	-	CASREGYYGYTF	TGTGCCAGCAGGGAAGGGTACTATGGCTACACCTTC
TRBJ2-1	TRBV10-3	-	TRBD2	CAISDSLKREGYEQFF	TGTGCCATCAGTGACTCGCTGAAGCGGGAGGGATATGAGCAGTTCTTC
TRBJ2-7	TRBV2	-	TRBD2	CASINSWGGPSDEQYF	TGTGCCAGCATCAACTCCTGGGGGGGTCCCAGCGACGAGCAGTACTTC
TRBJ1-2	TRBV19	-	-	CASSMPHRAYNYGYTF	TGTGCCAGTAGTATGCCCCACAGGGCGTACAACTATGGCTACACCTTC
TRBJ1-5	TRBV7-2	-	-	CASSLAGSGNQPQHF	TGTGCCAGCAGCTTAGCCGGTAGTGGCAATCAGCCCCAGCATTTT
TRBJ2-1	TRBV29-1	-	TRBD2	CSTSGGNNEQFF	TGCAGTACTAGCGGGGGTAACAATGAGCAGTTCTTC
TRBJ1-2	TRBV15	-	-	CATSPWTANYGYTF	TGTGCCACCAGCCCTTGGACAGCTAACTATGGCTACACCTTC
TRBJ1-6	TRBV19	-	TRBD1	CASRTGGANSPLHF	TGTGCCAGTCGAACAGGGGGGGCTAATTCACCCCTCCACTTT
TRBJ1-2	TRBV28	-	-	CASSFGTDYGYTF	TGTGCCAGCAGTTTTGGCACAGACTATGGCTACACCTTC
TRBJ1-1	TRBV2	-	-	CASSLDSRGQGAFF	TGTGCCAGCAGTCTTGACAGTCGGGGGCAGGGAGCTTTCTTT
TRBJ2-5	TRBV4-1	-	TRBD2	CASSSMPGGETQYF	TGCGCCAGCAGCTCGATGCCGGGAGGGGAGACCCAGTACTTC
TRBJ2-1	TRBV21-1	once	-	CASSKVVSYNEQFF	TGTGCCAGCAGCAAAGTTGTTTCCTACAATGAGCAGTTCTTC
TRBJ1-5	TRBV19	-	-	CASSTPDLSNQPQHF	TGTGCCAGTAGTACCCCGGACTTGAGCAATCAGCCCCAGCATTTT
TRBJ2-7	TRBV10-3	-	TRBD2	CAITGGTSGSYEQYF	TGTGCCATCACCGGCGGGACTAGCGGCTCCTACGAGCAGTACTTC
TRBJ2-2	TRBV5-1	-	TRBD1	CASRQGATGELFF	TGCGCCAGTCGACAGGGGGCTACCGGGGAGCTGTTTTTT
TRBJ1-6	TRBV6-5	-	-	CASSYSTGNSPLHF	TGTGCCAGCAGTTATTCAACAGGGAATTCACCCCTCCACTTT
TRBJ1-5	TRBV29-1	-	TRBD1	CSVRAGGFNQPQHF	TGCAGCGTTCGAGCAGGGGGCTTCAATCAGCCCCAGCATTTT
TRBJ2-1	TRBV13	once	TRBD2	CASSPGLASEQFF	TGTGCCAGCAGCCCCGGACTAGCCAGTGAGCAGTTCTTC
TRBJ2-7	TRBV5-1	-	TRBD2	CASSLSTSGSIFYEQYF	TGCGCCAGCAGCTTAAGTACTAGCGGGAGTATTTTCTACGAGCAGTACTTC
TRBJ1-3	TRBV27	-	TRBD1	CASSLQGAAGNTIYF	TGTGCCAGCAGTTTACAGGGGGCAGCTGGAAACACCATATATTTT